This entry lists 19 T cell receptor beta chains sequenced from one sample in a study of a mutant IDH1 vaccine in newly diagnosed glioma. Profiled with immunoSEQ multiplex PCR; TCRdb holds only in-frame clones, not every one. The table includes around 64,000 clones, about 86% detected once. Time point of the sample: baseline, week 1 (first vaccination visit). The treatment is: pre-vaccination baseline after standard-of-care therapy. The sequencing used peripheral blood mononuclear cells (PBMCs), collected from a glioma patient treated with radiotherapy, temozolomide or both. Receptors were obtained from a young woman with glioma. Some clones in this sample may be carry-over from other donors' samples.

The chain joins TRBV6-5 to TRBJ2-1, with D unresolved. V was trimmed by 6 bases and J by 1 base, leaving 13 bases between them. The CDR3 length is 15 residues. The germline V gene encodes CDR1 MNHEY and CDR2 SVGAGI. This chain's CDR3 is CASRAERRSYNEQFF. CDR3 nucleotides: TGTGCCAGCAGGGCGGAGAGAAGGTCCTACAATGAGCAGTTCTTC.

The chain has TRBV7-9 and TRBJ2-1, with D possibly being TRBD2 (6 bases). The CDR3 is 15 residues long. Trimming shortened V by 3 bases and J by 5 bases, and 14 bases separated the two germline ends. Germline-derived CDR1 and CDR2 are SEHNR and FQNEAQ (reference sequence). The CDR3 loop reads CASSLGGVSNNEQFF. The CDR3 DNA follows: TGTGCCAGCAGCTTGGGCGGGGTATCCAACAATGAGCAGTTCTTC.

CDR3 sequence reads: CASSFGQGKETQYF. The CDR3 bases are TGTGCCAGCAGCTTCGGTCAGGGGAAAGAGACCCAGTACTTC. The chain carries TRBV9 and TRBJ2-5, with D possibly matching TRBD1 (6 bases). The V end lost 4 bases, the J end lost 3 bases, and 13 bases lay between the germline ends. CDR3 length: 14 residues. CDR1 and CDR2 from the germline V gene are SGDLS and YYNGEE. The whole variable domain, remainder taken from reference TRBV9 and TRBJ2-5, is DSGVTQTPKHLITATGQRVTLRCSPRSGDLSVYWYQQSLDQGLQFLIQYYNGEERAKGNILERFSAQQFPDLHSELNLSSLELGDSALYFCASSFGQGKETQYFGPGTRLLVL.

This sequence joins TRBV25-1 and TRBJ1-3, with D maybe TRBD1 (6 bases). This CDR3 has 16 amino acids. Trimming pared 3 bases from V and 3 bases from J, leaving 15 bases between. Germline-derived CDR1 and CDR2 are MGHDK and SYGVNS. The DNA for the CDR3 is TGTGCCAGCAGTGACTTTCGGCCAGGGGATGGAAACACCATATATTTT. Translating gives CASSDFRPGDGNTIYF. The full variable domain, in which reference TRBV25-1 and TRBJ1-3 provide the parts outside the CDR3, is EADIYQTPRYLVIGTGKKITLECSQTMGHDKMYWYQQDPGMELHLIHYSYGVNSTEKGDLSSESTVSRIRTEHFPLTLESARPSHTSQYLCASSDFRPGDGNTIYFGEGSWLTVV.

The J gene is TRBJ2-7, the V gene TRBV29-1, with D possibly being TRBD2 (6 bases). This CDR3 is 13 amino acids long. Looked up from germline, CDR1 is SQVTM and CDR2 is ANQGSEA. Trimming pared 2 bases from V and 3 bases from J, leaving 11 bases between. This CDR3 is CSVETGVGYEQYF. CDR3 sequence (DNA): TGCAGCGTTGAAACGGGGGTAGGCTACGAGCAGTACTTC.

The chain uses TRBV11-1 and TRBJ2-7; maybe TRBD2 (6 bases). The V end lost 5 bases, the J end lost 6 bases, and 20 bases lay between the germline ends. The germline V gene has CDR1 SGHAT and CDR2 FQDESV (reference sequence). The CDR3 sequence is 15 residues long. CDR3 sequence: CASSPWDFQGGEQYF. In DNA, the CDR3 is TGTGCCAGCAGCCCCTGGGACTTTCAGGGTGGCGAGCAGTACTTC.

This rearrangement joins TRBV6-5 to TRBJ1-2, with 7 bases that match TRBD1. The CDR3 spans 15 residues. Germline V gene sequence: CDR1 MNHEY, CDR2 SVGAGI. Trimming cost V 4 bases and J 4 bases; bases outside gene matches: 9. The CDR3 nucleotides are TGTGCCAGCAGTTCTACACCGGGACAGATCTATGGCTACACCTTC. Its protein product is CASSSTPGQIYGYTF.

In DNA, the CDR3 is TGTGCCAGCAGTCCCTACACGACAGGCATTGAAGCTTTCTTT. Its protein is CASSPYTTGIEAFF. The chain joins TRBV6-1 to TRBJ1-1; TRBD1 might be the D (6 bases). Germline CDR1 is MNHNS and CDR2 is SASEGT. V was clipped by 5 bases and J by 7 bases, with 17 bases between them. This CDR3 is built from 14 residues.

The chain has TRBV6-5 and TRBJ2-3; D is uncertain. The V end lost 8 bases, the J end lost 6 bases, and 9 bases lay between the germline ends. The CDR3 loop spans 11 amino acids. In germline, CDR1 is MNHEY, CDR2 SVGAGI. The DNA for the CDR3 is TGTGCCAGCCGCCAAAAGGATACGCAGTATTTT. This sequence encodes CASRQKDTQYF.

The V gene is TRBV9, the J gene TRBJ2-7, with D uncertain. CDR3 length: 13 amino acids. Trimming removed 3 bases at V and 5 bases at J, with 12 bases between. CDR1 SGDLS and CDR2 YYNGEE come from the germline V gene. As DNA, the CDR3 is TGTGCCAGCAGCGCCCCCAGAACGGACGAGCAGTACTTC. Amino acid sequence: CASSAPRTDEQYF.

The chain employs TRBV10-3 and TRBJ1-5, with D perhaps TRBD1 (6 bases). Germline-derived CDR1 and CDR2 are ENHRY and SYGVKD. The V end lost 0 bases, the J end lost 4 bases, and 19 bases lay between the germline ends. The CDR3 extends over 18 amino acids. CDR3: CAISESFRDIRGNQPQHF. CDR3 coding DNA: TGTGCCATCAGTGAGTCGTTCCGGGACATTCGTGGGAATCAGCCCCAGCATTTT.

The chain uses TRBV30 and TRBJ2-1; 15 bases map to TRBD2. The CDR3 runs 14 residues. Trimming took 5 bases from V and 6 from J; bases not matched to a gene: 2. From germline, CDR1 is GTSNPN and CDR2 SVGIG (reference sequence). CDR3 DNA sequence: TGTGCCTGGGAGGGACTAGCGGGAGGCAATGAGCAGTTCTTC. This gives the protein CAWEGLAGGNEQFF.

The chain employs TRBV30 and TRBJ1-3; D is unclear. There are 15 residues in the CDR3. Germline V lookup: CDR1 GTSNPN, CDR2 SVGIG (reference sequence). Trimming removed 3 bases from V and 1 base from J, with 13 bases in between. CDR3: CAWRFRRQSGNTIYF. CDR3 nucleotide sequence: TGTGCCTGGAGGTTTAGGCGTCAATCTGGAAACACCATATATTTT.

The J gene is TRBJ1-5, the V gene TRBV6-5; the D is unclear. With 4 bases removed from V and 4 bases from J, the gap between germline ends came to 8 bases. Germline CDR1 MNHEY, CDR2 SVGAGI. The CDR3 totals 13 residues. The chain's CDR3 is CASSFRENQPQHF. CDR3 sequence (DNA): TGTGCCAGCAGTTTCAGAGAAAATCAGCCCCAGCATTTT.

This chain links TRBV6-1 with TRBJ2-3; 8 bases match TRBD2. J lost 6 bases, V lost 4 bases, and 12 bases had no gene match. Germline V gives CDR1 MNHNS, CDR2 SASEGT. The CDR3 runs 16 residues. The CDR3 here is CASSGWLAGGGDTQYF. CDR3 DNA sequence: TGTGCCAGCAGTGGATGGCTGGCGGGGGGTGGTGATACGCAGTATTTT.

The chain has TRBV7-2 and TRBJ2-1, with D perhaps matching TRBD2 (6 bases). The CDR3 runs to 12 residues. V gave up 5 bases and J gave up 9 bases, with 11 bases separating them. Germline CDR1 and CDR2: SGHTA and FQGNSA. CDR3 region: CASSPGGVEQFF. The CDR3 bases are TGTGCCAGCAGCCCCGGGGGAGTTGAGCAGTTCTTC. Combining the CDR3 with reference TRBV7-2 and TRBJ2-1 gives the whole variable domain GAGVSQSPSNKVTEKGKDVELRCDPISGHTALYWYRQSLGQGLEFLIYFQGNSAPDKSGLPSDRFSAERTGGSVSTLTIQRTQQEDSAVYLCASSPGGVEQFFGPGTRLTVL.

CDR3 protein: CASGRGGRNQPQHF. The CDR3 DNA reads as TGTGCCAGCGGGCGCGGGGGAAGGAATCAGCCCCAGCATTTT. V usage is TRBV9 and J usage is TRBJ1-5; D possibly corresponds to TRBD1 (5 bases). The CDR3 is made up of 14 amino acids. Germline V CDR1 and CDR2: SGDLS, YYNGEE. The ends were cut back, 7 bases at V and 4 bases at J, with 15 bases in the middle. Filled out from reference TRBV9 and TRBJ1-5, the complete variable domain reads DSGVTQTPKHLITATGQRVTLRCSPRSGDLSVYWYQQSLDQGLQFLIQYYNGEERAKGNILERFSAQQFPDLHSELNLSSLELGDSALYFCASGRGGRNQPQHFGDGTRLSIL.

CDR3 DNA sequence: TGTGCCAGCAGCTTAGAGGGGGGTGTTAAGAATGGCTACACCTTC. Translation gives CASSLEGGVKNGYTF. The chain carries TRBV7-9 and TRBJ1-2, with D maybe TRBD1 (6 bases). The V gene lost 1 base and the J gene lost 6 bases, with 15 bases spanning the gap. CDR1 and CDR2 from the germline V gene are SEHNR and FQNEAQ (reference sequence). The CDR3 contains 15 residues.

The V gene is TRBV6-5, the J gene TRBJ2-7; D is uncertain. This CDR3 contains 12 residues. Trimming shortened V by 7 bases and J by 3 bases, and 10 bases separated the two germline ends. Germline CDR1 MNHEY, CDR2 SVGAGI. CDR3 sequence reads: CASTGFGYEQYF. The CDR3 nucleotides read TGTGCCAGCACAGGTTTTGGCTACGAGCAGTACTTC.